These T cell receptor beta chains were read from a single sample in a study of OX40 agonist ivuxolimab in advanced cancers. Sequencing was performed with immunoSEQ multiplex PCR; in TCRdb, only in-frame clones are kept and a portion is missing. The data show about 40,000 clones, around 73% seen once. Here the sequenced sample was CD4+ or CD8+ T cells sorted from blood, taken in a trial of the OX40 agonist ivuxolimab. These TCRs come from an adult with an advanced solid tumor such as melanoma, head and neck, liver or kidney cancer. The CDR3 runs from the conserved cysteine through the conserved F or W. Some rows mark clone size as missing; the rest say once, few, many or name a class of expanded clone.

V gene	J gene	clone size	CDR3 protein
TRBV4-3	TRBJ1-5	-	CASSQDTGRNQPQHF
TRBV4-3	TRBJ1-4	-	CASSQAATPSNEKLFF
TRBV30	TRBJ2-3	-	CAWSRDRADTQYF
TRBV6-5	TRBJ1-2	once	CASSYVLGTGKDGYTF
TRBV4-2	TRBJ2-7	-	CASSQVRDVSSYEQYF
TRBV6-5	TRBJ2-7	-	CASSPLGKPYEQYF
TRBV18	TRBJ2-3	-	CASSSGRERHTQYF
TRBV7-2	TRBJ2-5	once	CASSLVRTGRETQYF
TRBV4-3	TRBJ2-1	once	CASSREASGSEDEQFF
TRBV7-2	TRBJ2-5	-	CASSLAAGSRETQYF
TRBV28	TRBJ2-7	-	CASSLGVSGTSVYEQYF
TRBV25-1	TRBJ2-1	once	CASSELGPNEQFF
TRBV18	TRBJ1-5	-	CASSPETGSIGPQHF
TRBV9	TRBJ2-3	-	CASSPTSGGLDTQYF
TRBV28	TRBJ2-4	-	CASSLTEAKNIQYF
TRBV7-2	TRBJ1-6	-	CASSLNQGRRNSPLHF
TRBV18	TRBJ2-1	once	CASSPQGAGEEQFF
TRBV25-1	TRBJ2-3	-	CASSEGQGAGDTQYF
TRBV11-2	TRBJ1-5	-	CASSLDGPSNQPQHF
TRBV29-1	TRBJ1-1	few	CSVEDPVNTEAFF
TRBV4-3	TRBJ2-3	few	CASSQDTSGGWSDTQYF
TRBV28	TRBJ2-7	once	CASRPGDLTYEQYF
TRBV28	TRBJ2-5	-	CASSLGGRGETQYF
TRBV7-2	TRBJ1-2	-	CASSGREAKMGYTF
TRBV28	TRBJ2-5	-	CASSLAGRSGETQYF
TRBV14	TRBJ1-5	few	CASSQVIVGQGAPSNQPQHF
TRBV10-3	TRBJ1-1	-	CAILGGGTEAFF
TRBV5-1	TRBJ2-7	-	CASSLTGLEQYF
TRBV9	TRBJ2-4	-	CASSAQRDGKNIQYF
TRBV6-6	TRBJ2-1	-	CASTGLAEHNEQFF
TRBV27	TRBJ1-2	-	CASTPGAGIGYTF
TRBV28	TRBJ2-2	-	CASSLLVRNTGELFF
TRBV21-1	TRBJ2-3	-	CARIPLGSHTQYF
TRBV7-6	TRBJ1-2	once	CASSLGGAGMNYGYTF
TRBV6-5	TRBJ1-1	few	CASSYGGEAFF
TRBV28	TRBJ1-2	-	CASSRRRNYGYTF
TRBV4-1	TRBJ2-7	-	CASSRAGGGYEQYF
TRBV10-3	TRBJ1-4	-	CAIRSGTENEKLFF
TRBV6-1	TRBJ1-4	-	CASEGVGNDYEKLFF